A selection of T cell receptor beta chains follows, all from one sample in a study of blood T cells in healthy people across ages. TCRdb re-derived calls from the 5' RACE reads in MiXCR, one entry per CDR3 protein. The sample consists of around 1.5 million distinct CDR3 sequences, approximately 63% of them appearing once. Sequenced sample: blood. The receptors were sampled from a man between 18 and 35 years old in good health. The CDR3 runs from the conserved cysteine through the conserved F or W. Fields, in order: V gene, J gene, D gene, clone size, CDR3 DNA, CDR3 protein. D genes are given only for firm matches. The size field is filled for only some rows; it gives once, few, many or a size class.

V: TRBV10-2; J: TRBJ2-1; D: .; size: .; DNA: TGCGCCAGCAGTGAGACAGGAGAGCAGTTCTTC; CDR3: CASSETGEQFF
V: TRBV7-8; J: TRBJ1-2; D: .; size: once; DNA: TGTGCCAGCAGCTTAGCGGTCAGGGACCATGGCTACACCTTC; CDR3: CASSLAVRDHGYTF
V: TRBV11-2; J: TRBJ1-2; D: .; size: .; DNA: TGTGCCAGCAGCTTAGATTTGGGGGGCTATGGCTACACCTTC; CDR3: CASSLDLGGYGYTF
V: TRBV6-5; J: TRBJ2-3; D: .; size: once; DNA: TGTGCCAGCAGTTACTCTGGGGTCGTCTTAGATACGCAGTATTTT; CDR3: CASSYSGVVLDTQYF
V: TRBV29-1; J: TRBJ2-4; D: .; size: few; DNA: TGCAGCTACGGGACTGGCCTAGGAGAGCAGTACTTC; CDR3: CSYGTGLGEQYF
V: TRBV7-9; J: TRBJ2-1; D: .; size: .; DNA: TGTGCCAGCAGCGGAGGGGCAGGAGGCTATGAGCAGTTCTTC; CDR3: CASSGGAGGYEQFF
V: TRBV7-9; J: TRBJ1-6; D: .; size: .; DNA: TGTGCCAGCAGCTTAACACAGGGAGATTCACCCCTCCACTTT; CDR3: CASSLTQGDSPLHF
V: TRBV10-3; J: TRBJ2-3; D: TRBD1; size: .; DNA: TGTGCCATCAGTCCCCGGGACAGGGCATCAGATACGCAGTATTTT; CDR3: CAISPRDRASDTQYF
V: TRBV18; J: TRBJ2-1; D: TRBD2; size: once; DNA: TGTGCCAGCTCACCACGGGGCCCGGCCCCTAGCGGGAGTTTGGAGCAGTTCTTC; CDR3: CASSPRGPAPSGSLEQFF
V: TRBV4-1; J: TRBJ2-5; D: .; size: .; DNA: TGCGCCAGCAGCCAAGATTGGTGGGAGACCCAGTACTTC; CDR3: CASSQDWWETQYF
V: TRBV12-3/TRBV12-4; J: TRBJ2-1; D: .; size: many; DNA: TGTGCCAGCAGTTTCAGGGGAAGTTCAGGTGAGCAGTTCTTC; CDR3: CASSFRGSSGEQFF
V: TRBV9; J: TRBJ2-3; D: .; size: .; DNA: TGTGCCAGCAGCGTAATTGGATTAGATACACAGTATTTT; CDR3: CASSVIGLDTQYF
V: TRBV25-1; J: TRBJ2-7; D: .; size: few; DNA: TGTGCCAGCAGGGGGGACACCGCCTACGAGCAGTACTTC; CDR3: CASRGDTAYEQYF
V: TRBV6-1; J: TRBJ1-2; D: TRBD1; size: .; DNA: TGTGCCAGCAGTGAACGAGACAGGGAGGGTAATCATGGCTACACCTTC; CDR3: CASSERDREGNHGYTF
V: TRBV20-1; J: TRBJ2-7; D: TRBD2; size: few; DNA: TGCAGTGCTAGCGGGTCGCGGGAGTCTCCCCACGAGCAGTACTTC; CDR3: CSASGSRESPHEQYF
V: TRBV7-2; J: TRBJ2-1; D: TRBD2; size: .; DNA: TGTGCCAGCAGCGCCACGAGCGGGGGCCCCTACAATGAGCAGTTCTTC; CDR3: CASSATSGGPYNEQFF
V: TRBV7-2; J: TRBJ2-3; D: .; size: few; DNA: TGTGCCAGCAGCTTAATAGGTGTCCAGATTGGAGATACGCAGTATTTT; CDR3: CASSLIGVQIGDTQYF
V: TRBV4-2; J: TRBJ2-3; D: .; size: .; DNA: TGTGCCAGCAGCCAAGGGGCAGGTTACACAGATACGCAGTATTTT; CDR3: CASSQGAGYTDTQYF
V: TRBV7-8; J: TRBJ2-7; D: TRBD2; size: .; DNA: TGTGCCAGCAGCCACCCTAGCGGGCCCCTTAGCTCCTACGAGCAGTACTTC; CDR3: CASSHPSGPLSSYEQYF
V: TRBV27; J: TRBJ2-6; D: .; size: .; DNA: TGTGCCAGCAGTTTCGGGACGAACAGGGCCAACGTCCTGACTTTC; CDR3: CASSFGTNRANVLTF
V: TRBV13; J: TRBJ2-6; D: .; size: few; DNA: TGTGCCAGCAGCTTAAAACAGAGGGCCAACGTCCTGACTTTC; CDR3: CASSLKQRANVLTF
V: TRBV5-1; J: TRBJ2-7; D: TRBD1; size: many; DNA: TGCGCCAGCAGCTCAGGGACAGGCTACGAGCAGTACTTC; CDR3: CASSSGTGYEQYF
V: TRBV4-1; J: TRBJ1-6; D: .; size: .; DNA: TGCGCCAGCAGCCAGACCCTCTATAATTCACCCCTCCACTTT; CDR3: CASSQTLYNSPLHF
V: TRBV25-1; J: TRBJ2-6; D: .; size: .; DNA: TGTGCCAGCAGTGAATACCTTCCGGGGTCTGGGGCCAACGTCCTGACTTTC; CDR3: CASSEYLPGSGANVLTF
V: TRBV12-3/TRBV12-4; J: TRBJ1-2; D: .; size: few; DNA: TGTGCCAGCAGTTTCCGGGGACTCTCTGGCTACACCTTC; CDR3: CASSFRGLSGYTF
V: TRBV12-3/TRBV12-4; J: TRBJ2-7; D: .; size: few; DNA: TGTGCCAGCAGTTTTATGGTCGGCGAGCAGTACTTC; CDR3: CASSFMVGEQYF
V: TRBV29-1; J: TRBJ2-7; D: .; size: .; DNA: TGCAGCGGTGAAAACCGGGACGAGCAGTACTTC; CDR3: CSGENRDEQYF
V: TRBV4-2; J: TRBJ2-7; D: TRBD2; size: many; DNA: TGTGCCAGCAGCCAAGAGGGCGGGAGGGCCAGCGACGAGCAGTACTTC; CDR3: CASSQEGGRASDEQYF
V: TRBV29-1; J: TRBJ2-7; D: .; size: few; DNA: TGCAGCGGGGGACCGGGGGCGGGGGAGCAGTACTTC; CDR3: CSGGPGAGEQYF
V: TRBV20-1; J: TRBJ2-7; D: TRBD2; size: .; DNA: TGCAGTGCTAGCCCCGGGACTAGCGTGAATTACGAGCAGTACTTC; CDR3: CSASPGTSVNYEQYF
V: TRBV7-9; J: TRBJ2-2; D: .; size: .; DNA: TGTGCCAGCAGCACCCCAAGAACAGGGAGGAACACCGGGGAGCTGTTTTTT; CDR3: CASSTPRTGRNTGELFF
V: TRBV10-1; J: TRBJ2-2; D: .; size: .; DNA: TGCGCCAGCAGTGACGAGACGGGCACCGGGGAGCTGTTTTTT; CDR3: CASSDETGTGELFF
V: TRBV27; J: TRBJ2-7; D: .; size: .; DNA: TGTGCCAGCAGTTCAGGACGTACAGGGATAGTGCACGAGCAGTACTTC; CDR3: CASSSGRTGIVHEQYF
V: TRBV11-1; J: TRBJ2-2; D: .; size: .; DNA: TGTGCCAGCAGCTTGTCATCGGACGGATACACCGGGGAGCTGTTTTTT; CDR3: CASSLSSDGYTGELFF
V: TRBV13; J: TRBJ2-7; D: .; size: .; DNA: TGTGCCAGCAGCTCCGGACTACCACAAGAGCAGTACTTC; CDR3: CASSSGLPQEQYF
V: TRBV6-1; J: TRBJ2-7; D: .; size: .; DNA: TGTGCCAGCAACTGGAAGGTAGGCGAGCAGTACTTC; CDR3: CASNWKVGEQYF
V: TRBV9; J: TRBJ1-2; D: .; size: .; DNA: TGTGCCAGCAGCGTAGGAGTCCGGGGGGGCGACTATGGCTACACCTTC; CDR3: CASSVGVRGGDYGYTF
V: TRBV20-1; J: TRBJ1-2; D: .; size: few; DNA: TGCAGTGCAGACGACGGTGCCTACTATGGCTACACCTTC; CDR3: CSADDGAYYGYTF
V: TRBV11-1; J: TRBJ2-7; D: .; size: .; DNA: TGTGCCAGCGGTCCGGAGCAGGTCGACTACGAGCAGTACTTC; CDR3: CASGPEQVDYEQYF
V: TRBV4-1; J: TRBJ2-1; D: .; size: few; DNA: TGCGCCAGCAGCCAAGATATGGGGAACAATGAGCAGTTCTTC; CDR3: CASSQDMGNNEQFF
V: TRBV6-2/TRBV6-3; J: TRBJ1-5; D: .; size: .; DNA: TGTGCCAGCAGGTCCCAAAGTCAGCCCCAGCATTTT; CDR3: CASRSQSQPQHF